The rows below give T cell receptor beta chains drawn from one sample of a study of OX40 agonist ivuxolimab in advanced cancers. Sequenced by immunoSEQ multiplex PCR; TCRdb stores in-frame clones only, minus some. The table includes approximately 37,000 clones, over 85% detected once. Source: CD4+ or CD8+ T cells sorted from blood, taken in a trial of the OX40 agonist ivuxolimab. The receptor set was obtained from an adult with an advanced solid tumor such as melanoma, head and neck, liver or kidney cancer. The CDR3 runs from the conserved cysteine through the conserved F or W. The D gene is left open where the match is weak.

length | V | D | CDR3
15 | TRBV7-9 | . | CASSLVTGGGETQYF
15 | TRBV2 | . | CASSDGVLNTGELFF
12 | TRBV2 | . | CASRAGFREQYF
16 | TRBV11-2 | TRBD2 | CASRGLAGGPIETQYF
15 | TRBV28 | TRBD2 | CASSRGRGGADTQYF
15 | TRBV10-3 | . | CAISESAAVPYEQYF
14 | TRBV2 | . | CASSEDPGQETQYF
14 | TRBV4-1 | . | CASSQGRGTYEQYF
15 | TRBV11-3 | TRBD2 | CASSFMTSGFHEQFF
13 | TRBV28 | . | CASSPQGSYEQYF